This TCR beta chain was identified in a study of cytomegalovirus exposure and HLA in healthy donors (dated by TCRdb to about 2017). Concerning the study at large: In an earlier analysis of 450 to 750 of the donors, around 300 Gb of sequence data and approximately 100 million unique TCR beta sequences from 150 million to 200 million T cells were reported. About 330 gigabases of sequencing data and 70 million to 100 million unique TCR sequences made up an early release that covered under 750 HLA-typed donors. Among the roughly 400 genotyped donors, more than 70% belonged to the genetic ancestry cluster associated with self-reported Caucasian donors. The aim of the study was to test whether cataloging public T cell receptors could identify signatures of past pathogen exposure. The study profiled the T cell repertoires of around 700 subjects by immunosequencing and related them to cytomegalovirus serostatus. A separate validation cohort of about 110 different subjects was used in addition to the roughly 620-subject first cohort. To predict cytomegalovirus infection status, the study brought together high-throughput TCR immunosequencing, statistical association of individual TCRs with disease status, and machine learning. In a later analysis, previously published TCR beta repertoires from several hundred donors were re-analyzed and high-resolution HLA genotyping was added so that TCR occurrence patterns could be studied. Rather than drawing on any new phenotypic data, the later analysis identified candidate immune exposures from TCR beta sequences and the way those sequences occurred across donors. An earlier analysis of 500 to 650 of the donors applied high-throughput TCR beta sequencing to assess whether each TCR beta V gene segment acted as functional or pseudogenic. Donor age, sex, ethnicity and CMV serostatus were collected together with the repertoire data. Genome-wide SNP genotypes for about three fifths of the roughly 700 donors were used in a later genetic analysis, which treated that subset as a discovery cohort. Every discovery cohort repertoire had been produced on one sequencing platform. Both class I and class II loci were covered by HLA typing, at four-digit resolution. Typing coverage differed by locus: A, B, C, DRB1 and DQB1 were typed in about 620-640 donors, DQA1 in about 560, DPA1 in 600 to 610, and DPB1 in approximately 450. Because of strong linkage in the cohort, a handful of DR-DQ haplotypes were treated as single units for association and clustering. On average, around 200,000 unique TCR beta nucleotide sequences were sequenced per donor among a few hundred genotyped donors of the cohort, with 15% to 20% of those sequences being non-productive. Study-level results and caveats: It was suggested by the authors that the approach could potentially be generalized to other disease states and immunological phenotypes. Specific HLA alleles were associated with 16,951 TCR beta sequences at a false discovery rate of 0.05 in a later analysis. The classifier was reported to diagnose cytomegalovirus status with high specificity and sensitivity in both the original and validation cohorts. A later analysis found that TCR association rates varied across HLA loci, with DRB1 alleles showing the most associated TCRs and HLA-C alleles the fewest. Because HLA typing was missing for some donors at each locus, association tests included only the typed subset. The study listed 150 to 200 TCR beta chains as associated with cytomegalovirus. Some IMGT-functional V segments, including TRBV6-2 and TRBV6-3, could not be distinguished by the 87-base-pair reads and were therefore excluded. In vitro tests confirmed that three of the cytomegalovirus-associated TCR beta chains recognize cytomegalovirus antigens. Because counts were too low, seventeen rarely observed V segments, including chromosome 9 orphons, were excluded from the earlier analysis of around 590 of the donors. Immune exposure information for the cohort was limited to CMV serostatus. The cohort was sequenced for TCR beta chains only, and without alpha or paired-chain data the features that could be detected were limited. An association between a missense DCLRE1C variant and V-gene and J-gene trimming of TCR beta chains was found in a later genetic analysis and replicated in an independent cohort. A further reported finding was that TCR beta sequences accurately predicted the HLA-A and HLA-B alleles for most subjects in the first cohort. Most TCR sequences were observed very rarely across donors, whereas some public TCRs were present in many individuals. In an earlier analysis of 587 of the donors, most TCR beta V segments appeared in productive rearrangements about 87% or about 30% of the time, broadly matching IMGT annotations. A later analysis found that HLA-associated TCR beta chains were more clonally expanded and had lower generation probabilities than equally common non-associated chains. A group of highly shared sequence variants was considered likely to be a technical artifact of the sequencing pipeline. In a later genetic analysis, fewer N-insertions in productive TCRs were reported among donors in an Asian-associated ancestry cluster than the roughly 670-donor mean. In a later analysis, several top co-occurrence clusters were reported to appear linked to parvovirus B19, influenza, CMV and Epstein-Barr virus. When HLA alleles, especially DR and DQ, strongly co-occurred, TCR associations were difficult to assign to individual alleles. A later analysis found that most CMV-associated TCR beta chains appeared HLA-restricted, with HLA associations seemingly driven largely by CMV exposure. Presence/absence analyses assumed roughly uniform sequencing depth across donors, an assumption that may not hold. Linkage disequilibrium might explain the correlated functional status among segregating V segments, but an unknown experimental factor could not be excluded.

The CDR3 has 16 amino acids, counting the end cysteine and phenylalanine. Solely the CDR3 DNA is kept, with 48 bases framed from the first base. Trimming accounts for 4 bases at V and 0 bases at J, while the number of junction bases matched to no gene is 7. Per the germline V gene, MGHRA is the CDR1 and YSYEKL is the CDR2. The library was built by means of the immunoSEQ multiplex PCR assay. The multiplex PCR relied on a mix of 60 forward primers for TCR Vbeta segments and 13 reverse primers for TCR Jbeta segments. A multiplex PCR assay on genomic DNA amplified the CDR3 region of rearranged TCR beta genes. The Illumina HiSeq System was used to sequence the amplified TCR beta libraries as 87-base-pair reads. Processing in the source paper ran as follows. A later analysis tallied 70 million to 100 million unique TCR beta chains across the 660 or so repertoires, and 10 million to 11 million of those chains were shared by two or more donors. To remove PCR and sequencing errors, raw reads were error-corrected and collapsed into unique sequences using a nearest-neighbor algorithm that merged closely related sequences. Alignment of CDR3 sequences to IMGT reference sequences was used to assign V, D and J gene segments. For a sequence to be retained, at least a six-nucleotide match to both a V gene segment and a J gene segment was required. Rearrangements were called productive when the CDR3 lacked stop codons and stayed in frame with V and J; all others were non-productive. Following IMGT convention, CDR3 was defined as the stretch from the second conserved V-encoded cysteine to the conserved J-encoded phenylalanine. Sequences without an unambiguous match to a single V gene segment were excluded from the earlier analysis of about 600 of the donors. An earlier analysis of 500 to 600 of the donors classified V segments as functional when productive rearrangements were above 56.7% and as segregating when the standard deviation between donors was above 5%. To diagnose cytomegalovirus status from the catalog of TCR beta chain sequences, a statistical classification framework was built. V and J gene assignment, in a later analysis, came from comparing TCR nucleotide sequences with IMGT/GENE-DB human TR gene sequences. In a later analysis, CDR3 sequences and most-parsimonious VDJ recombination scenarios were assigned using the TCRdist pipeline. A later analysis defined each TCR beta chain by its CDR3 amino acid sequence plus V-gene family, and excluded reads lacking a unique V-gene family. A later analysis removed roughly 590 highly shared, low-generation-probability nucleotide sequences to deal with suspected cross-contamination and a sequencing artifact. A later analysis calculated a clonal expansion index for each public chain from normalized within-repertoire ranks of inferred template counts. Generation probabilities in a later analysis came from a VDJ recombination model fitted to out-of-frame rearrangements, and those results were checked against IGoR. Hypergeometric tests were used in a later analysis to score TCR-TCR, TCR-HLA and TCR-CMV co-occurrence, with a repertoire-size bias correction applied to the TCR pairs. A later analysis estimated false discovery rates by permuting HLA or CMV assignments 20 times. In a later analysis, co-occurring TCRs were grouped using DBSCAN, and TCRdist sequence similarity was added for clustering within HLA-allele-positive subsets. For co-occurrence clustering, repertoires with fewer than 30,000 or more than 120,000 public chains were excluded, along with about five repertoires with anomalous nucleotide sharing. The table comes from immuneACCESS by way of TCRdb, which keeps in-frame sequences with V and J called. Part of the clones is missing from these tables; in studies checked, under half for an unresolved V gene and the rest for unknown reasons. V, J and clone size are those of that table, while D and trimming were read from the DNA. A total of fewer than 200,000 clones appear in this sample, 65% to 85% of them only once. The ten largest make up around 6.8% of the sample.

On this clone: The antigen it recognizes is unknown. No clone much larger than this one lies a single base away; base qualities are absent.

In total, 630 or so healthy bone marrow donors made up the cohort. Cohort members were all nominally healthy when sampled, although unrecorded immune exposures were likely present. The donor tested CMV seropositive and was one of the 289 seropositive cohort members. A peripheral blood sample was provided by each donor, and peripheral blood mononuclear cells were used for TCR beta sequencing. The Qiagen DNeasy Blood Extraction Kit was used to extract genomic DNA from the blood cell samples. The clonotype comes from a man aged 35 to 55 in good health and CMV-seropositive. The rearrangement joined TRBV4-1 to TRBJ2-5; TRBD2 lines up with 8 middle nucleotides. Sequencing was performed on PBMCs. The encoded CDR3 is CASSPAGGLDQETQYF. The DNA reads TGCGCCAGCAGCCCAGCCGGGGGACTAGACCAAGAGACCCAGTACTTC.